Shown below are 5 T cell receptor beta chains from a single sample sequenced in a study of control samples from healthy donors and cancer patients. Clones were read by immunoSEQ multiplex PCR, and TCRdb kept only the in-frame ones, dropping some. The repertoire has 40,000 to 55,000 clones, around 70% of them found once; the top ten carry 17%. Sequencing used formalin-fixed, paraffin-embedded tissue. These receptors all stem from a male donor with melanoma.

CDR3 sequence: CASSQEGSGRARTGELFF. In DNA, the CDR3 is TGTGCCAGCAGCCAAGAGGGAAGCGGGAGGGCCAGAACCGGGGAGCTGTTTTTT. The genes are TRBV14 and TRBJ2-2, with 10 bases matching TRBD2. V lost 0 bases and J lost 5; bases outside the gene matches: 9. This CDR3 region has 18 residues. Per germline, CDR1 SGHDN and CDR2 FVKESK.

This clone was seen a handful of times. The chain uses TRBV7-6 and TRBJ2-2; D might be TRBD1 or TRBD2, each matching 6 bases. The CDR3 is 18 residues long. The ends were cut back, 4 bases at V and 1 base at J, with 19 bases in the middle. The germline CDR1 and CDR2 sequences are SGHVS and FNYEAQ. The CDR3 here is CASSSLGGRAWNTGELFF. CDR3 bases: TGTGCCAGCAGCTCCCTAGGGGGGCGGGCATGGAACACCGGGGAGCTGTTTTTT.

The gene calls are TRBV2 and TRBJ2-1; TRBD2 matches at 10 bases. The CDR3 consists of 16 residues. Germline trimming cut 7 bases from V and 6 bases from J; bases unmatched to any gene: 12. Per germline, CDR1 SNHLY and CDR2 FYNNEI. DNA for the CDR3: TGTGCCAGCACCTTACACCAGCGGGAGGGGGGCAATGAGCAGTTCTTC. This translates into CASTLHQREGGNEQFF.

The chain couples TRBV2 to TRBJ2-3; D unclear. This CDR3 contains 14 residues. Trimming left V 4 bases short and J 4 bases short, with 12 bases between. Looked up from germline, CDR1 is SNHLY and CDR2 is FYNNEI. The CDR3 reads CASSGQDGADTQYF. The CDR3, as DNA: TGTGCCAGCAGTGGGCAGGACGGAGCAGATACGCAGTATTTT.

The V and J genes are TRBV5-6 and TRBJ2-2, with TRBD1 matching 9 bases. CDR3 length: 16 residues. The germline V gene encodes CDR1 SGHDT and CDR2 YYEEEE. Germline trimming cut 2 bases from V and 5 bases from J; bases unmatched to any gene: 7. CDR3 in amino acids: CASSLKQGARTGELFF. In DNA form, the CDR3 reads TGTGCCAGCAGCTTAAAACAGGGGGCGAGAACCGGGGAGCTGTTTTTT.